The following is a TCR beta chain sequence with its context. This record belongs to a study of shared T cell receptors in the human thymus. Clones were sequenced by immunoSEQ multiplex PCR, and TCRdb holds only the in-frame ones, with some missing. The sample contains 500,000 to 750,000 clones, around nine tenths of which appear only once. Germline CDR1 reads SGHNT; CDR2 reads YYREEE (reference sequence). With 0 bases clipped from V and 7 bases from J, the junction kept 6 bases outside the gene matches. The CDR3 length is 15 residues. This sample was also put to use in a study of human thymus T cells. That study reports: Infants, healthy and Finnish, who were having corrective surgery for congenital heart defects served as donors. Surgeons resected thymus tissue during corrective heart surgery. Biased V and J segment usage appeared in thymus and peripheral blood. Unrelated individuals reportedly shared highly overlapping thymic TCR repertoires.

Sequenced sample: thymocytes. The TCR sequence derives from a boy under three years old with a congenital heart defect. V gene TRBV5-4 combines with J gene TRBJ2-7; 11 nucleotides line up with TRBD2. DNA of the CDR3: TGTGCCAGCAGCTTGGGACTAGCGGGAAACGGAGAGCAGTACTTC. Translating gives CASSLGLAGNGEQYF.